This is a list of T cell receptor beta chains from one sample in a study of blood T cell repertoires in COVID-19. Libraries were prepared by immunoSEQ multiplex PCR; TCRdb keeps only in-frame clonotypes and omits some of them. The table lists 150,000 to 200,000 clones, about nine tenths of them singletons. Sequencing input: peripheral blood. These receptors were taken from a man aged 35 to 55 with acute or convalescent COVID-19. Both conserved end residues are part of each CDR3. Fields, in order: J gene, V gene, clone size, D gene, CDR3 protein, CDR3 DNA. D genes are given only for firm matches. Clone size is stated in some rows and not others, as once, few, many or a class when expanded.

>TRBJ2-7|TRBV5-6|-|-
CASSPFYSYEQYF
TGTGCCAGCAGCCCATTTTACAGCTACGAGCAGTACTTC
>TRBJ1-6|TRBV6-5|-|TRBD1
CASSRDRDNSPLHF
TGTGCCAGCAGCCGGGACAGGGATAATTCACCCCTCCACTTT
>TRBJ1-2|TRBV4-1|-|TRBD1
CASSQDRDRAYGYTF
TGCGCCAGCAGCCAAGACCGGGACAGAGCCTATGGCTACACCTTC
>TRBJ2-7|TRBV20-1|-|-
CSASPQGGAYGGWYF
TGCAGTGCTAGTCCACAGGGGGGGGCCTACGGCGGGTGGTACTTC
>TRBJ2-5|TRBV24-1|few|TRBD1
CATSESGTGIETQYF
TGTGCCACCAGTGAATCCGGGACAGGGATAGAGACCCAGTACTTC
>TRBJ2-7|TRBV11-1|once|TRBD1
CASSLRQGVTHEQYF
TGTGCCAGCAGCCTAAGACAGGGGGTCACCCACGAGCAGTACTTC
>TRBJ2-2|TRBV18|-|-
CASSPTQGPNTGELFF
TGTGCCAGCTCACCAACACAGGGTCCGAACACCGGGGAGCTGTTTTTT
>TRBJ2-3|TRBV11-2|-|-
CASSLQAPGSTDTQYF
TGTGCCAGCAGCTTACAGGCCCCTGGATCCACGGATACGCAGTATTTT
>TRBJ2-3|TRBV15|-|-
CATSVRSEDTQYF
TGTGCCACCAGCGTACGAAGCGAGGATACGCAGTATTTT
>TRBJ2-3|TRBV10-1|-|-
CASRRESGDTQYF
TGCGCCAGCAGACGGGAGTCCGGCGATACGCAGTATTTT
>TRBJ1-6|TRBV19|-|-
CASSMSRRAGNSPLHF
TGTGCCAGTAGTATGAGCAGGCGGGCCGGGAATTCACCCCTCCACTTT
>TRBJ1-5|TRBV7-2|-|-
CASALMEDQPQHF
TGTGCCAGCGCACTAATGGAGGATCAGCCCCAGCATTTT
>TRBJ2-2|TRBV7-2|-|TRBD1
CASSLQTGDTGELFF
TGTGCCAGCAGCTTACAGACAGGGGACACCGGGGAGCTGTTTTTT
>TRBJ2-7|TRBV6-2/TRBV6-3|-|-
CASSWGGPYEQYF
TGTGCCAGCAGTTGGGGGGGGCCCTACGAGCAGTACTTC
>TRBJ2-7|TRBV9|-|TRBD2
CASSARTSGGASSYEQYF
TGTGCCAGCAGCGCAAGGACTAGCGGGGGCGCAAGCTCCTACGAGCAGTACTTC
>TRBJ1-1|TRBV12-5|-|TRBD1
CVSHMDRGIATEAFF
TGTGTATCCCATATGGACAGGGGGATCGCCACTGAAGCTTTCTTT
>TRBJ2-7|TRBV6-2/TRBV6-3|-|-
CASSEIGLYYEQYF
TGTGCCAGCAGTGAGATCGGACTCTACTACGAGCAGTACTTC
>TRBJ2-5|TRBV29-1|-|-
CSVEDQGGLGETQYF
TGCAGCGTTGAAGATCAAGGCGGGTTGGGAGAGACCCAGTACTTC
>TRBJ2-5|TRBV5-4|once|TRBD2
CASSPEGLPQGTQYF
TGTGCCAGCAGTCCCGAGGGACTACCACAAGGGACCCAGTACTTC
>TRBJ1-2|TRBV3-1/TRBV3-2|-|-
CASSRRDYGYTF
TGTGCCAGCAGCCGGAGAGACTATGGCTACACCTTC
>TRBJ2-6|TRBV13|-|-
CASSLMGAGANVLTF
TGTGCCAGCAGCTTAATGGGCGCAGGGGCCAACGTCCTGACTTTC
>TRBJ2-3|TRBV28|-|TRBD2
CASRSSSGRDTQYF
TGTGCCAGCAGATCCTCTAGCGGCCGAGATACGCAGTATTTT
>TRBJ1-3|TRBV3-1/TRBV3-2|-|TRBD1
CASSPRQGRNTIYF
TGTGCCAGCAGCCCGCGACAGGGAAGAAACACCATATATTTT
>TRBJ2-5|TRBV6-2/TRBV6-3|-|-
CASSYSAAGETQYF
TGTGCCAGCAGTTACTCGGCCGCTGGAGAGACCCAGTACTTC
>TRBJ2-3|TRBV4-1|-|-
CASSQGWGGASTDTQYF
TGCGCCAGCAGCCAAGGGTGGGGCGGTGCTAGCACAGATACGCAGTATTTT
>TRBJ1-1|TRBV30|-|-
CAWTESVAAFF
TGTGCCTGGACGGAGTCGGTGGCCGCTTTCTTT
>TRBJ2-3|TRBV5-1|-|TRBD2
CASSTGLAGGKVTDTQYF
TGCGCCAGCAGCACGGGACTAGCGGGGGGGAAAGTCACAGATACGCAGTATTTT
>TRBJ1-2|TRBV7-8|-|-
CASSLVSGQPNGYTF
TGTGCCAGCAGCTTAGTTTCCGGACAGCCTAATGGCTACACCTTC
>TRBJ2-3|TRBV18|-|-
CASSPRRGQSDTQYF
TGTGCCAGCTCACCACGGCGGGGGCAGTCAGATACGCAGTATTTT
>TRBJ1-5|TRBV24-1|-|TRBD1
CATSGDSNQPQHF
TGTGCCACCAGTGGGGACAGTAATCAGCCCCAGCATTTT
>TRBJ2-2|TRBV4-2|-|TRBD1
CASSLSDRGFTGELFF
TGTGCCAGCAGCCTTAGTGACAGGGGGTTCACCGGGGAGCTGTTTTTT
>TRBJ1-3|TRBV28|-|-
CASSPTTHSGNTIYF
TGTGCCAGCAGCCCTACGACACACTCTGGAAACACCATATATTTT
>TRBJ1-1|TRBV28|few|-
CASKRLLNTEAFF
TGTGCCAGCAAAAGACTGCTGAACACTGAAGCTTTCTTT
>TRBJ1-6|TRBV2|-|-
CASSEEAGDFNSPLHF
TGTGCCAGCAGTGAAGAGGCAGGGGATTTTAATTCACCCCTCCACTTT
>TRBJ1-1|TRBV30|-|-
CAWSVGGMTEAFF
TGTGCCTGGAGTGTCGGAGGGATGACTGAAGCTTTCTTT
>TRBJ2-3|TRBV6-4|few|TRBD1
CASSDSAGGADTQYF
TGTGCCAGCAGTGACTCGGCAGGGGGCGCAGATACGCAGTATTTT
>TRBJ2-7|TRBV6-2/TRBV6-3|-|-
CASSYGRGEQYF
TGTGCCAGCAGTTACGGCCGAGGGGAGCAGTACTTC
>TRBJ2-5|TRBV2|-|-
CASPGQQETQYF
TGTGCCAGTCCGGGACAACAAGAGACCCAGTACTTC
>TRBJ1-1|TRBV10-3|-|-
CAISPSNTEAFF
TGTGCCATCAGTCCGTCGAACACTGAAGCTTTCTTT
>TRBJ2-2|TRBV5-1|-|-
CASSLGAGSTGELFF
TGCGCCAGCAGCTTGGGGGCGGGGAGCACCGGGGAGCTGTTTTTT
>TRBJ2-7|TRBV7-3|once|TRBD1
CASSLKGTGAYEQYF
TGTGCCAGCAGCTTAAAAGGGACAGGGGCCTACGAGCAGTACTTC
>TRBJ2-6|TRBV11-2|few|-
CASSLEGGSGANVLTF
TGTGCCAGCAGCTTAGAAGGGGGATCTGGGGCCAACGTCCTGACTTTC
>TRBJ2-3|TRBV24-1|-|TRBD1
CATSDPGGVSDTQYF
TGTGCCACCAGTGACCCAGGGGGTGTCTCAGATACGCAGTATTTT
>TRBJ2-5|TRBV5-1|-|-
CASSGYRQETQYF
TGCGCCAGCAGCGGGTACAGACAAGAGACCCAGTACTTC
>TRBJ1-2|TRBV5-4|few|-
CASSPGGYGYTF
TGTGCCAGCAGCCCGGGGGGCTATGGCTACACCTTC
>TRBJ2-5|TRBV6-1|-|TRBD2
CASSEEGLAGGGQETQYF
TGTGCCAGCAGTGAAGAGGGACTAGCGGGGGGCGGACAGGAGACCCAGTACTTC
>TRBJ1-4|TRBV7-9|-|TRBD1
CASSWTGNEKLFF
TGTGCCAGCAGTTGGACAGGAAATGAAAAACTGTTTTTT
>TRBJ2-1|TRBV6-2/TRBV6-3|-|TRBD2
CASSHHLLAGGTNEQFF
TGTGCCAGCAGCCATCACCTATTAGCGGGGGGGACCAATGAGCAGTTCTTC
>TRBJ1-6|TRBV2|-|TRBD1
CASSRQGSGSPLHF
TGTGCCAGCAGTCGACAGGGTTCGGGTTCACCCCTCCACTTT
>TRBJ2-3|TRBV19|-|TRBD1
CASSTQRGTGTTDTQYF
TGTGCCAGTAGTACCCAAAGGGGGACAGGGACCACAGATACGCAGTATTTT
>TRBJ1-3|TRBV7-3|-|TRBD1
CASSLTGTGSGNTIYF
TGTGCCAGCAGCTTAACTGGGACAGGGTCTGGAAACACCATATATTTT
>TRBJ2-2|TRBV15|-|TRBD1
CATTSTGTGELFF
TGTGCCACCACCTCGACAGGGACCGGGGAGCTGTTTTTT
>TRBJ2-5|TRBV3-1/TRBV3-2|-|-
CASSPLTRQETQYF
TGTGCCAGCAGCCCCCTAACTAGGCAAGAGACCCAGTACTTC
>TRBJ2-1|TRBV27|-|TRBD1
CASRWDRSYNEQFF
TGTGCCAGCAGGTGGGACAGGTCGTACAATGAGCAGTTCTTC